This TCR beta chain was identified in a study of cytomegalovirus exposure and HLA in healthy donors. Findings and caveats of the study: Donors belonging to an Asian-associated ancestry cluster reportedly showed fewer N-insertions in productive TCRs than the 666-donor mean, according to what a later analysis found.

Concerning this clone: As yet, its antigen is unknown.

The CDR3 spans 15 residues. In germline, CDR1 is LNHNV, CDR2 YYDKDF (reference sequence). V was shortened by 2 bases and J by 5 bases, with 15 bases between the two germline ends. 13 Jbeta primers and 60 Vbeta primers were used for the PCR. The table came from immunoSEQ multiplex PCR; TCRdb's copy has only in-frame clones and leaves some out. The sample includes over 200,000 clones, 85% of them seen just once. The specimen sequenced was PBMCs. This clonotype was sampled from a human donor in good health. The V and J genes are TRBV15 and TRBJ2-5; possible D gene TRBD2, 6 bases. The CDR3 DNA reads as TGTGCCACCAGCAGATATATAGCGGAGGGGGAGACCCAGTACTTC. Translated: CATSRYIAEGETQYF.